A single sample gave rise to the 15 T cell receptor beta chains below, sequenced in a study of T cell responses to AZD1222 COVID-19 vaccine (dated by TCRdb to the early 2020s). The library was prepared using the immunoSEQ multiplex PCR assay. In TCRdb, the immuneACCESS table is reduced to in-frame sequences with V and J assigned. These tables do not hold every clone; where another copy was compared, an unresolved V gene accounts for under half, and the others remain unexplained. The sample yields about 120,000 clones; 70% to 90% were counted once. About 4% of the sample rests with the top ten. Explained via the paper, the time point label denotes: baseline before first vaccination. In the paper's terms, the treatment or condition label means: meningococcal conjugate vaccine given as trial control. The sequenced sample was peripheral blood, obtained on day 0 of MenACWY control vaccination. The source is an adult in good health.

The V call is TRBV6-2 or TRBV6-3, the J call TRBJ1-5; no reliable D call. V was clipped by 0 bases and J by 1 base, with 16 bases between them. The CDR3 covers 18 residues. The germline gives CDR1 MNHEY, CDR2 SVGEGT. CDR3 sequence (DNA): TGTGCCAGCAGTTACTCGAGTCTAAAGCCTTGGAGCAATCAGCCCCAGCATTTT. Protein product: CASSYSSLKPWSNQPQHF.

The chain has TRBV6-1 and TRBJ1-2, with 8 bases fitting TRBD1. Trimming removed 2 bases from V and 8 bases from J; junction bases left unmatched: 7. CDR1 is MNHNS and CDR2 is SASEGT in the germline V gene. The CDR3 length is 14 residues. The CDR3 protein is CASSEPGGLGGYTF. The DNA of the CDR3 is TGTGCCAGCAGTGAACCAGGGGGCTTGGGAGGCTACACCTTC.

The chain links TRBV7-3 to TRBJ2-5; 8 nucleotides line up with TRBD2. The germline gives CDR1 SGHTA, CDR2 FQGTGA. V gave up 10 bases and J gave up 0 bases; unmatched junction bases: 7. This CDR3 has 14 amino acids. CDR3 residues: CANRAGEYQETQYF. DNA of the CDR3: TGTGCCAACAGAGCGGGGGAGTACCAAGAGACCCAGTACTTC.

The chain is built from TRBV28 and TRBJ1-2; 7 nucleotides match TRBD1. V shed 8 bases, J shed 0 bases, and the junction held 3 bases outside the gene matches. The CDR3 covers 13 residues. From germline, CDR1 is MDHEN and CDR2 SYDVKM. CDR3 region: CASGDSTNYGYTF. CDR3 in DNA: TGTGCCAGCGGGGACAGCACTAACTATGGCTACACCTTC.

The J gene is TRBJ1-6, the V gene TRBV4-1; TRBD1 is a possible D gene (5 bases). CDR1 and CDR2 from the germline V gene are MGHRA and YSYEKL. V lost 6 bases and J lost 9, with 18 bases in between. CDR3 length equals 15 residues. CDR3 sequence: CASSPPRDSISPLHF. The CDR3 DNA sequence: TGCGCCAGCAGTCCACCCCGGGACTCTATTTCACCCCTCCACTTT.

This sequence joins TRBV11-2 and TRBJ1-4; D remains unclear. The CDR3 consists of 14 residues. Germline V gene lookup returns CDR1 SGHAT and CDR2 FQNNGV. V gave up 1 base and J gave up 8 bases, with 11 bases separating them. CDR3 protein: CASSLGVPGEKLFF. CDR3 nucleotide sequence: TGTGCCAGCAGCTTAGGGGTTCCTGGAGAAAAACTGTTTTTT.

The gene calls are TRBV11-3 and TRBJ2-3; possibly TRBD1 for D (7 bases). Trimming took off 1 base at V and 0 bases at J, with 17 bases between the two ends. Looked up from germline, CDR1 is SGHNT and CDR2 is YENEEA. The CDR3 has 18 amino acids. The CDR3 DNA sequence: TGTGCCAGCAGCTTAGGACAGGGACTCCTGGATAGCACAGATACGCAGTATTTT. This codes for CASSLGQGLLDSTDTQYF.

This CDR3 is CASSPPPTGPQETQYF. Written as DNA, the CDR3 is TGTGCCAGCAGCCCGCCCCCGACAGGGCCCCAAGAGACCCAGTACTTC. The gene calls are TRBV5-4 and TRBJ2-5; 7 bases line up with TRBD1. The CDR3 length is 16 residues. The ends lost 4 bases at V and 1 base at J; junction bases unmatched: 10. The germline CDR1 and CDR2 sequences are SGHNT and YYREEE (reference sequence).

This sequence joins TRBV18 and TRBJ1-4, with D perhaps matching TRBD1 (6 bases). The CDR3 totals 16 residues. V gave up 3 bases and J gave up 6 bases, with 17 bases separating them. Germline V gene sequence: CDR1 KGHSH, CDR2 LQKENI. CDR3 sequence: CASSPDVGQTHEKLFF. The CDR3 DNA follows: TGTGCCAGCTCACCTGACGTCGGACAGACGCATGAAAAACTGTTTTTT.

The chain combines TRBV27 with TRBJ1-2; no definite D call. The CDR3 spans 14 residues. In germline, CDR1 is MNHEY, CDR2 SMNVEV (reference sequence). The V end lost 4 bases, the J end lost 2 bases, and 11 bases lay between the germline ends. For the CDR3, the DNA is TGTGCCAGCAGTTCCCCAACGGAAAACTATGGCTACACCTTC. This codes for CASSSPTENYGYTF.

The chain has TRBV20-1 and TRBJ1-2; D ambiguous. In germline, CDR1 is DFQATT, CDR2 SNEGSKA (reference sequence). This CDR3 contains 10 residues. V was pared by 6 bases and J by 10 bases, with 12 bases between. The CDR3 sequence is CSAAAGPYTF. For the CDR3, the DNA is TGCAGTGCCGCAGCGGGTCCCTACACCTTC.

This chain uses TRBV4-2 with TRBJ2-3, with 13 bases lining up with TRBD2. Per the germline V gene, CDR1 is LGHNA and CDR2 is YNFKEQ. The ends lost 3 bases at V and 2 bases at J; junction bases unmatched: 5. This CDR3 contains 17 residues. The CDR3 spells CASSQPGLAGNTDTQYF. In nucleotides, the CDR3 is TGTGCCAGCAGCCAGCCGGGACTAGCGGGGAACACAGATACGCAGTATTTT.

This sequence joins TRBV6-6 and TRBJ1-1; maybe TRBD1 (5 bases). V was clipped by 0 bases and J by 5 bases, with 10 bases between them. CDR3 length equals 14 residues. The germline V gene has CDR1 MNHNY and CDR2 SVGAGI (reference sequence). The CDR3 nucleotides read TGTGCCAGCAGTTACTCGAATAGGGGAACTGAAGCTTTCTTT. Encoded protein: CASSYSNRGTEAFF.

Here the CDR3 reads CASSRGGQGGNTGELFF. In DNA, the CDR3 is TGCGCCAGCAGCAGGGGGGGACAGGGGGGTAACACCGGGGAGCTGTTTTTT. This chain connects TRBV4-3 to TRBJ2-2; 11 nucleotides match TRBD1. The length of the CDR3 is 17 residues. The trim removed 5 bases at V and 2 bases at J, leaving 7 bases unmatched. CDR1 is LGHNA, CDR2 YSLEER, per germline.

J is TRBJ2-7 and V is TRBV7-2; D is uncertain. This CDR3 comprises 14 residues. CDR1 and CDR2 from the germline V gene are SGHTA and FQGNSA. V lost 4 bases, J lost 1 base, and 11 bases lay in between. CDR3 residues: CASSSWTGSYEQYF. The CDR3 DNA sequence: TGTGCCAGCAGCTCTTGGACGGGTTCCTACGAGCAGTACTTC.